This TCR beta chain originates from a study of blood T cells in healthy people across ages (dated by TCRdb to the mid-2010s). The study in broad terms: In model experiments, roughly one uniquely barcoded TCR beta cDNA molecule per two T cells was captured by template switching. The donors were split into four age groups: young (average about 15 years), middle-aged (roughly 42), aged (roughly 68) and long-lived (roughly 80). To avoid experimental bias, donors of different ages were distributed randomly across sequencing lanes. To track age-related changes in TCR beta repertoire diversity, the study relied on deep sequencing normalized with unique cDNA molecular identifiers. The study analyzed two additional independent replicas of 1 million unique cDNA reads from the same blood draw for two donors, one aged 18 to 30 and one aged 80 or older.

The donors were about 40 Caucasian individuals from Russia, aged roughly 6 to 100 years, who were systemically healthy. Each donor gave 9.5 to 10 milliliters of peripheral blood, drawn into EDTA-treated Vacutainer tubes. Ficoll-Paque density-gradient centrifugation was used to isolate PBMCs, with at least 6 million obtained per sample. Trizol reagent was used to extract total RNA from PBMCs, with at least 6 micrograms per sample. For every donor, flow cytometry on a PBMC aliquot measured the percentage of naive CD45RAhigh/CD27high T cells. The full study reports these points: Observed TCR beta diversity correlated strongly with the percentage of naive T cells measured by flow cytometry. Compared with the aged group, the long-lived group had more naive CD4+ T cells, fewer expanded clones and increased TCR diversity, a pattern suggesting age selection. Observed TCR beta diversity per million T cells fell roughly linearly with age, and a significant reduction was already apparent by age around 44. Estimates of total diversity from one million sequenced T cells were regarded as lower bounds and underestimates. Because profiling used bulk unsorted PBMCs, naive and antigen-experienced compartments could not be compared conclusively. The CMV infection status of donors was not known, potentially confounding age-related changes in expanded clonotypes.

On this clonotype: The clone's antigen remains unknown. Qualities for individual bases were not recorded, and no much larger clone is one base off.

Via the germline V gene, CDR1 is SGHRS and CDR2 YFSETQ. The CDR3, cysteine through phenylalanine, is 18 amino acids long. The entry retains the CDR3 DNA only, 54 bases that are in frame from base 1. At the junction V is shortened by 6 bases and J by 0 bases, with 22 bases in between. Library preparation was by 5' RACE. Data came from an Illumina HiSeq 2500. A second PCR of about 6 to 11 cycles was performed with a sample-barcoded 5' primer and a J-beta primer mix. A unique molecular identifier was introduced onto each TCR beta cDNA molecule by a template-switch 5' adaptor carrying 12 random nucleotides. Each sample yielded at least 2.5 million CDR3-containing paired-end reads. The Mint cDNA synthesis kit, primed by a TRBC-specific oligonucleotide, was used to synthesize first-strand cDNA from all RNA. Following uracil-DNA glycosylase treatment, a first 18-cycle PCR with universal primers M1SS and BC2_uni_R was performed on all cDNA. The authors' pipeline ran thus. Normalization of each sample was performed by random selection of 1 million high-quality reads, each carrying a distinct molecular identifier. Reads with shared molecular identifiers were discarded instead of being binned into consensus sequences. CDR3 identification, clonotype clustering and error correction used MiTCR with a Q25 quality threshold and the strictest error-elimination algorithm. A nonparametric unseen species model with Euler transformation was used to estimate a lower bound on total TCR beta diversity. The public reads were reanalyzed by TCRdb: fastp trimming at Q25, MiXCR alignment, in-frame beta chains only. Rows matching on CDR3 protein sequence are summarized as one entry with the most common DNA and genes. TCRdb, rather than the study authors, made the V and J calls. The sample contains about a million distinct CDR3 sequences, roughly 48% of them found a single time. The top ten clones comprise 10% to 15% of the sample.

The clonotype originates from a man aged 25 to 40 in good health. The rearrangement combines TRBV5-1 with TRBJ1-3; TRBD1 might be the D gene, on 5 matching bases. The specimen sequenced was blood. The CDR3 region reads CASTRNGREDDSGNTIYF. The sequence in DNA is TGCGCCAGCACCCGGAACGGCAGGGAAGACGACTCTGGAAACACCATATATTTT.